The clone carrying this T cell receptor beta chain registers medium-sized by frequency. What it binds is unknown. These data come from a study of T cell clusters in autoimmune cytopenias. Findings of the study overall: No cluster-lack signature appeared between secondary cytopenia and chronic lymphocytic leukemia patients, apparently due to lymphoma masking. Physiological T cell clusters of healthy donors were apparently absent in primary autoimmune cytopenia patients.

TRB was amplified from roughly 0.25 ug of peripheral blood genomic DNA per sample. This CDR3 has 13 residues. Germline-derived CDR1 and CDR2 are SQVTM and ANQGSEA. Multiplex touch-down PCR amplified TRB using TRB-A and TRB-B pools in one tube. TCRdb reprocessed the multiplex PCR reads and keeps a single row for each CDR3 protein, giving no DNA. The listing records roughly 7,000 distinct CDR3 sequences. This receptor was taken from a human donor with an autoimmune cytopenia or autoimmune hepatitis (not recorded which). The sequenced material came from peripheral blood. This sequence joins TRBV29-1 and TRBJ1-6; without DNA, the TCRdb call of TRBD1 cannot be checked. The CDR3: CSVRDRDNSPLHF.